This TCR beta chain was documented in a study of T-cell memory formation after mild COVID-19. Study-level background: Among the donors, TCR clusters were largely specific to each donor. Study-level results: Contracting clones localized mainly to CM and EM when CD4+ and mainly to EMRA when CD8+.

cDNA libraries for TCR alpha and TCR beta, carrying sample barcodes and UMIs, came from 5'RACE with constant-segment primers. MiXCR, run by TCRdb on the 5' RACE reads, gives a single entry per CDR3 protein. The sample records 350,000 to 500,000 distinct CDR3 sequences, about 20% being singletons. A word on this clonotype: Its antigen is not identified.

The CDR3 contains 14 residues. V lost 6 bases to trimming and J lost 0 bases, with 11 bases between them. Germline V gene sequence: CDR1 SQVTM, CDR2 ANQGSEA. This receptor was obtained from a man in his late teens or twenties who had mild COVID-19 (a few samples of this study predate the infection). Cell type and time point are not known. This chain uses TRBV29-1 with TRBJ2-2; TRBD1 is a possible D gene (6 bases). Material for sequencing was PBMCs or a T cell subset sorted from them (not recorded which). DNA for the CDR3: TGCAGCGTAACGGGACATTCGAACACCGGGGAGCTGTTTTTT. Its protein product is CSVTGHSNTGELFF.